Detailed here is one T cell receptor beta chain. This entry is derived from a study of blood T cell repertoires in COVID-19. Study-wide context: Samples came from the United States, Italy and Spain, spanning acute and convalescent COVID-19. T cells, B-cell-depleted T cells, or PBMCs supplied cDNA or gDNA.

The CDR3 runs 11 residues. J lost 12 bases, V lost 0 bases, and 0 bases had no gene match. Germline CDR1 LGHDT, CDR2 YNNKEL (reference sequence). Original analysis: Reference gene primer amplification in the assay estimated nucleated cell counts. The data were produced by immunoSEQ multiplex PCR, yet TCRdb's version contains in-frame clones alone and is incomplete. Clone size and the V and J calls come from that table; the DNA yielded D and trimming. The sample records over 150,000 clones, about 85% being singletons. The chain uses TRBV3-1 (or the pseudogene TRBV3-2) and TRBJ1-1; 8 bases align to TRBD1. The sample consisted of peripheral blood. This receptor was taken from a woman aged 55-70 years with COVID-19, enrolled during active disease. CDR3 DNA sequence: TGTGCCAGCAGCCAAGACAGGGGGCCTTTCTTT. Translated, it gives CASSQDRGPFF.